This T cell receptor beta chain was identified in a study of cytomegalovirus exposure and HLA in healthy donors. Study results and limitations: Among TCR beta chains, those listed as cytomegalovirus-associated numbered around 180. In a later analysis, V- and J-gene trimming of beta chains associated with a DCLRE1C missense variant, replicated independently. Clonal expansion, a later analysis showed, was greater in HLA-associated TCR beta chains than in equally common others.

PCR amplification relied on 60 Vbeta primers (plus 13 Jbeta primers). TCRdb's copy holds only in-frame clones and misses some; the assay was immunoSEQ multiplex PCR. The data contain over 100,000 clones, about 62% of them singletons. These donors, healthy bone marrow donors, were studied. Of note for this clone: Its antigen is still unknown.

The germline CDR1 and CDR2 sequences are MNHNS and SASEGT. The CDR3 is 15 amino acids. Trimming cost V 3 bases and J 6 bases; bases outside gene matches: 6. V usage is TRBV6-1 and J usage is TRBJ2-2; 8 nucleotides line up with TRBD2. Material: PBMCs. The TCR was taken from a woman in her 40s in good health and CMV-seropositive. CDR3 sequence: CASSEVSGISGELFF. The DNA for the CDR3 is TGTGCCAGCAGTGAGGTTAGCGGGATATCCGGGGAGCTGTTTTTT.